One T cell receptor (beta chain) is described in this entry. The CDR3 spans 12 residues. Germline loops: CDR1 LNHDA, CDR2 SQIVND (reference sequence). V lost 9 bases to trimming and J lost 11 bases, with 19 bases between them. Assay used: immunoSEQ multiplex PCR; TCRdb lists only in-frame clones, some missing. The repertoire has about 140,000 clones, over 80% of them found once; the top ten carry roughly a tenth. The sample belongs to a study of blood T cell repertoires in COVID-19. Study context: Sample material is recorded as cDNA or gDNA derived from T cells, B-cell-depleted T cells, or PBMCs.

This receptor was identified in a man between 60 and 75 years old with active or convalescent COVID-19. The chain recombines TRBV19 with TRBJ1-1; the D gene is possibly TRBD1 (6 bases). The material sequenced was peripheral blood. CDR3 protein: CASSDRPEEAFF. CDR3 nucleotides: TGTGCCAGCTCAGACAGGCCTGAGGAGGCTTTCTTT. The whole variable domain, filled in from reference TRBV19 and TRBJ1-1, reads DGGITQSPKYLFRKEGQNVTLSCEQNLNHDAMYWYRQDPGQGLRLIYYSQIVNDFQKGDIAEGYSVSREKKESFPLTVTSAQKNPTAFYLCASSDRPEEAFFGQGTRLTVV.